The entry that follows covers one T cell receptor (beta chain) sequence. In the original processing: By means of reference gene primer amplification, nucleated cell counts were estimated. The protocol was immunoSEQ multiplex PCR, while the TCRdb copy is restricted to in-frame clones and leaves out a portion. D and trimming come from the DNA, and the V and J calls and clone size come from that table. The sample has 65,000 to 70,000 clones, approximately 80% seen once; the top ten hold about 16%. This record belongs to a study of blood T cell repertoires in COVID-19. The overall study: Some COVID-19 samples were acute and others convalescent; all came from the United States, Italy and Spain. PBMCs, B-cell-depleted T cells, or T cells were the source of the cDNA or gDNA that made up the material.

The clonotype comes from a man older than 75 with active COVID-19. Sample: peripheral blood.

The CDR3 spells CASSEYGGATNEKLFF. CDR3 sequence (DNA): TGTGCCAGCAGTGAATATGGAGGAGCAACTAATGAAAAACTGTTTTTT. V usage is TRBV25-1 and J usage is TRBJ1-4, with D unresolved. CDR3 size: 16 residues. Germline loops: CDR1 MGHDK, CDR2 SYGVNS. Trimming removed 0 bases from V and 0 bases from J, with 8 bases in between. The full variable domain, with the rest looked up from reference TRBV25-1 and TRBJ1-4, is EADIYQTPRYLVIGTGKKITLECSQTMGHDKMYWYQQDPGMELHLIHYSYGVNSTEKGDLSSESTVSRIRTEHFPLTLESARPSHTSQYLCASSEYGGATNEKLFFGSGTQLSVL.